This TCR beta chain emerged from a study of T cells in localized non-small cell lung cancer. Data came from immunoSEQ multiplex PCR; TCRdb stores just in-frame clones and leaves some out. Here the sample spans 20,000 or so clones, approximately 80% being singletons. Overall study findings and caveats: One tumor region alone was sequenced, and heterogeneity therefore remains possible.

As to this clone: Its specificity is not known.

This CDR3 is built from 13 residues. Germline values: CDR1 MNHNS, CDR2 SASEGT. Trimming shortened V by 6 bases and J by 8 bases, and 16 bases separated the two germline ends. The chain couples TRBV6-1 to TRBJ1-2; D is undetermined. Here the sequenced sample was peripheral blood, taken before any cancer treatment. The receptor was derived from a man aged 40 to 69 with stage I lung adenocarcinoma. CDR3 residues: CASSPDDAHGYTF. The CDR3 region has the DNA TGTGCCAGCAGCCCGGACGACGCCCACGGCTACACCTTC.